Listed below are T cell receptor beta chains from one sample, sequenced in a study of cytomegalovirus exposure and HLA in healthy donors. Profiled with immunoSEQ multiplex PCR; TCRdb holds only in-frame clones, not every one. This sample has 97,000 or so clones; around 68% occur once, and the top ten carry approximately 4.3%. Input material: PBMCs. The source is a human donor in good health. The CDR3 runs from the conserved cysteine through the conserved F or W. Fields, in order: clone size, J gene, D gene, V gene, CDR3 protein, CDR3 DNA. D genes are given only for firm matches. Clone size appears in some rows only: once, few, many, or a class for an expanded clone.

>few|TRBJ2-1|TRBD1|TRBV7-3
CASSLGQPYNEQFF
TGTGCCAGCAGCTTGGGACAGCCTTACAATGAGCAGTTCTTC
>few|TRBJ2-7|.|TRBV7-9
CASSLAQAGFGEQYF
TGTGCCAGCAGCTTAGCCCAGGCAGGGTTTGGCGAGCAGTACTTC
>.|TRBJ1-5|.|TRBV15
CATRPTSNSNQPQHF
TGTGCCACCAGACCGACAAGTAATAGCAATCAGCCCCAGCATTTT
>.|TRBJ1-2|.|TRBV19
CATTDLFGYTF
TGTGCCACCACTGATTTGTTTGGCTACACCTTC
>.|TRBJ2-3|.|TRBV30
CASHHGTLSTDTQYF
TGTGCCTCACACCACGGGACACTCAGCACAGATACGCAGTATTTT
>few|TRBJ2-1|.|TRBV18
CASSPPATGTSGEQFF
TGTGCCAGCTCACCGCCCGCGACAGGGACTTCGGGTGAGCAGTTCTTC
>.|TRBJ2-7|.|TRBV4-1
CASSQVRTYEQYF
TGCGCCAGCAGCCAAGTCAGGACCTACGAGCAGTACTTC
>.|TRBJ1-1|.|TRBV29-1
CSVGGGTEAFF
TGCAGCGTAGGGGGGGGGACTGAAGCTTTCTTT
>few|TRBJ1-1|TRBD1|TRBV7-6
CASSRGTGATEAFF
TGTGCCAGCAGCAGAGGGACAGGGGCGACTGAAGCTTTCTTT
>.|TRBJ1-2|.|TRBV4-1
CASSQEGAGRSGYTF
TGCGCCAGCAGCCAAGAGGGGGCAGGGCGTTCTGGCTACACCTTC
>.|TRBJ2-1|TRBD2|TRBV28
CASSTLAGGSMGEQFF
TGTGCCAGCAGCACACTAGCGGGAGGTTCCATGGGGGAGCAGTTCTTC
>few|TRBJ2-1|TRBD1|TRBV27
CASTPDRLYNEQFF
TGTGCCAGCACCCCGGACAGGCTTTACAATGAGCAGTTCTTC
>.|TRBJ1-1|TRBD1|TRBV5-1
CASSFRDRRNTEAFF
TGCGCCAGCAGCTTCCGGGACAGGAGGAACACTGAAGCTTTCTTT
>.|TRBJ2-7|TRBD1|TRBV6-1
CASTRDRIAYEQYF
TGTGCCAGCACCAGGGACAGGATCGCCTACGAGCAGTACTTC
>.|TRBJ2-7|TRBD1|TRBV29-1
CSAETGPYEQYF
TGCAGCGCTGAGACAGGGCCCTACGAGCAGTACTTC
>.|TRBJ2-5|TRBD1|TRBV27
CASRRQGETQYF
TGTGCCAGCAGAAGACAGGGTGAGACCCAGTACTTC
>few|TRBJ2-1|TRBD2|TRBV10-3
CAISELAGLAYNEQFF
TGTGCCATCAGTGAGTTAGCCGGACTAGCCTACAATGAGCAGTTCTTC
>few|TRBJ2-5|TRBD1|TRBV2
CASTILPKQGRKQETQYF
TGTGCCAGCACGATCCTACCGAAACAGGGGCGAAAACAAGAGACCCAGTACTTC
>.|TRBJ2-2|.|TRBV19
CASSMGGDGELFF
TGTGCCAGTAGTATGGGAGGAGACGGGGAGCTGTTTTTT
>.|TRBJ1-1|TRBD1|TRBV27
CASSLGQGSWETEAFF
TGTGCCAGCAGCCTAGGACAGGGGAGTTGGGAAACTGAAGCTTTCTTT
>few|TRBJ1-2|TRBD1|TRBV19
CASSSRDSYGYTF
TGTGCCAGTAGTAGCCGGGACAGCTATGGCTACACCTTC
>.|TRBJ2-1|.|TRBV5-1
CASSPQGQGYSPSSYNEQFF
TGCGCCAGCAGCCCCCAGGGGCAGGGCTACTCACCTAGCTCCTACAATGAGCAGTTCTTC
>.|TRBJ2-5|TRBD2|TRBV4-1
CASSQVLAGGPGETQYF
TGCGCCAGCAGCCAGGTTCTAGCGGGAGGGCCGGGAGAGACCCAGTACTTC
>few|TRBJ2-3|.|TRBV11-2
CASSLPGQNTDTQYF
TGTGCCAGCAGCTTACCCGGACAAAACACAGATACGCAGTATTTT
>.|TRBJ1-1|TRBD1|TRBV5-1
CASSLGQGGTEAFF
TGCGCCAGCAGCTTGGGACAGGGGGGGACTGAAGCTTTCTTT
>.|TRBJ2-1|TRBD2|TRBV5-4
CASSHPQRVAGQNEQFF
TGTGCCAGCAGCCACCCCCAGAGGGTAGCGGGTCAGAATGAGCAGTTCTTC
>.|TRBJ2-1|.|TRBV29-1
CGAPAYNEQFF
TGCGGCGCCCCTGCCTACAATGAGCAGTTCTTC
>few|TRBJ2-7|TRBD2|TRBV30
CAWSVLAGGLVGEQYF
TGTGCCTGGAGTGTTCTCGCGGGAGGACTCGTGGGAGAGCAGTACTTC